This TCR beta chain is drawn from a study of blood T cell repertoires in COVID-19. Study background: PBMCs, B-cell-depleted T cells, or T cells were the source of the cDNA or gDNA that made up the material.

The ends were cut back, 0 bases at V and 5 bases at J, with 7 bases in the middle. This CDR3 region has 13 residues. Germline values: CDR1 GTSNPN, CDR2 SVGIG (reference sequence). Original methodology: Estimated nucleated cell counts came from reference gene primer amplification. Measured with immunoSEQ multiplex PCR; TCRdb has only the in-frame clones, and not every one. That table furnishes V, J and clone size, whereas the DNA furnished D and trimming. In the table there are almost 400,000 clones, about 90% of which are singletons. The sequence came from a woman aged 55-69 years with COVID-19, enrolled during active disease. Material: peripheral blood. The chain carries TRBV30 and TRBJ1-4; possibly TRBD1 for D (6 bases). The CDR3 is CAWSVQGNEKLFF. The CDR3 DNA is TGTGCCTGGAGTGTACAGGGAAATGAAAAACTGTTTTTT.